These T cell receptor beta chains were read from a single sample in a study of blood T cell repertoires in COVID-19. Profiled with immunoSEQ multiplex PCR; TCRdb holds only in-frame clones, not every one. This sample has 110,000 or so clones, with around 82% found just once. The sequencing input was peripheral blood. Receptors originate from a human donor in a cohort sampled during active or convalescent COVID-19. CDR3s include the opening cysteine and the closing phenylalanine or tryptophan. The D gene is left open where the match is weak. Clone size is stated in some rows and not others, as once, few, many or a class when expanded.

TRBV19	TRBD2	17	.	TRBJ2-1	CASSNRLAGGLYNEQFF	TGTGCCAGTAGTAACCGGCTAGCGGGAGGGCTCTACAATGAGCAGTTCTTC
TRBV6-5	.	15	.	TRBJ2-1	CASSKGLGDSNEQFF	TGTGCCAGCAGCAAAGGACTTGGGGACTCCAATGAGCAGTTCTTC
TRBV3-1/TRBV3-2	.	18	.	TRBJ1-6	CASSPHRDLFSYNSPLHF	TGTGCCAGCAGCCCTCACAGGGACCTATTCTCCTATAATTCACCCCTCCACTTT
TRBV7-9	.	15	.	TRBJ2-2	CASSLAGVNTGELFF	TGTGCCAGCAGCTTAGCGGGAGTGAACACCGGGGAGCTGTTTTTT
TRBV3-1/TRBV3-2	TRBD1	13	many	TRBJ2-7	CASSRRDREEQYF	TGTGCCAGCAGCCGCCGGGACAGGGAGGAGCAGTACTTC
TRBV18	TRBD1	16	.	TRBJ1-1	CASSLRLDRRNTEAFF	TGTGCCAGCTCACTGAGGTTGGACAGGCGGAACACTGAAGCTTTCTTT
TRBV7-8	.	13	.	TRBJ2-5	CASSPSVQETQYF	TGTGCCAGCAGCCCGTCGGTGCAAGAGACCCAGTACTTC
TRBV28	.	15	.	TRBJ1-2	CASSRQKGGYYGYTF	TGTGCCAGCAGCCGCCAGAAAGGGGGATACTATGGCTACACCTTC
TRBV20-1	.	15	.	TRBJ1-2	CSASLQGYNNYGYTF	TGCAGTGCTAGTCTCCAGGGGTATAATAACTATGGCTACACCTTC
TRBV4-3	TRBD2	17	.	TRBJ2-3	CASSQESGGPGSDTQYF	TGCGCCAGCAGCCAAGAAAGCGGGGGGCCGGGATCCGATACGCAGTATTTT
TRBV12-3/TRBV12-4	.	13	.	TRBJ1-1	CASRQQENTEAFF	TGTGCCAGCAGGCAACAGGAGAACACTGAAGCTTTCTTT
TRBV2	TRBD2	14	.	TRBJ2-1	CASARTSASNEQFF	TGTGCCAGCGCTAGGACTAGCGCTAGCAATGAGCAGTTCTTC
TRBV2	.	15	.	TRBJ1-3	CASSVWTVSGNTIYF	TGTGCCAGCAGTGTTTGGACAGTCTCTGGAAACACCATATATTTT
TRBV18	TRBD1	16	.	TRBJ2-7	CASSPIGQGALYEQYF	TGTGCCAGCTCACCAATCGGCCAGGGGGCCTTATACGAGCAGTACTTC
TRBV4-3	TRBD1	18	.	TRBJ1-3	CASSLQIPGTGGGNTIYF	TGCGCCAGCAGCCTTCAGATCCCCGGGACAGGAGGAGGAAACACCATATATTTT
TRBV30	.	13	.	TRBJ2-1	CAWSWGRVNEQFF	TGTGCCTGGAGTTGGGGCAGGGTGAATGAGCAGTTCTTC
TRBV9	.	13	.	TRBJ2-7	CASSGIGLNEQYF	TGTGCCAGCAGCGGTATTGGACTCAATGAGCAGTACTTC
TRBV6-2/TRBV6-3	.	15	.	TRBJ1-2	CASSFRGTTNYGYTF	TGTGCCAGCAGTTTTAGGGGGACCACTAACTATGGCTACACCTTC
TRBV6-1	.	16	.	TRBJ2-6	CASSEGHGTGANVLTF	TGTGCCAGCAGTGAAGGTCACGGGACTGGGGCCAACGTCCTGACTTTC
TRBV3-1/TRBV3-2	TRBD1	14	.	TRBJ1-1	CASSQGQGRGVAFF	TGTGCCAGCAGCCAGGGACAGGGAAGAGGGGTGGCTTTCTTT
TRBV5-1	.	13	.	TRBJ2-1	CASSSSGVYEQFF	TGCGCCAGCAGCTCCTCAGGGGTTTATGAGCAGTTCTTC
TRBV3-1/TRBV3-2	.	13	few	TRBJ1-2	CASSNDRNYGYTF	TGTGCCAGCAGCAATGACAGGAACTATGGCTACACCTTC
TRBV4-3	.	14	.	TRBJ1-6	CASSQTELNSPLHF	TGCGCCAGCAGCCAGACGGAGCTGAATTCACCCCTCCACTTT
TRBV9	TRBD2	18	.	TRBJ2-3	CASSLRRRNSGGIDTQYF	TGTGCCAGCAGCCTCCGTAGGAGGAATAGCGGGGGTATAGATACGCAGTATTTT
TRBV6-5	.	12	.	TRBJ1-2	CASKRAGGGYTF	TGTGCCAGCAAGAGGGCCGGGGGAGGCTACACCTTC
TRBV27	TRBD2	15	.	TRBJ2-7	CASSHNSGGPLEQYF	TGTGCCAGCAGCCATAATAGCGGGGGGCCACTCGAGCAGTACTTC
TRBV3-1/TRBV3-2	TRBD1	13	once	TRBJ2-7	CASSRTGNYEQYF	TGTGCCAGCAGCCGGACAGGCAACTACGAGCAGTACTTC